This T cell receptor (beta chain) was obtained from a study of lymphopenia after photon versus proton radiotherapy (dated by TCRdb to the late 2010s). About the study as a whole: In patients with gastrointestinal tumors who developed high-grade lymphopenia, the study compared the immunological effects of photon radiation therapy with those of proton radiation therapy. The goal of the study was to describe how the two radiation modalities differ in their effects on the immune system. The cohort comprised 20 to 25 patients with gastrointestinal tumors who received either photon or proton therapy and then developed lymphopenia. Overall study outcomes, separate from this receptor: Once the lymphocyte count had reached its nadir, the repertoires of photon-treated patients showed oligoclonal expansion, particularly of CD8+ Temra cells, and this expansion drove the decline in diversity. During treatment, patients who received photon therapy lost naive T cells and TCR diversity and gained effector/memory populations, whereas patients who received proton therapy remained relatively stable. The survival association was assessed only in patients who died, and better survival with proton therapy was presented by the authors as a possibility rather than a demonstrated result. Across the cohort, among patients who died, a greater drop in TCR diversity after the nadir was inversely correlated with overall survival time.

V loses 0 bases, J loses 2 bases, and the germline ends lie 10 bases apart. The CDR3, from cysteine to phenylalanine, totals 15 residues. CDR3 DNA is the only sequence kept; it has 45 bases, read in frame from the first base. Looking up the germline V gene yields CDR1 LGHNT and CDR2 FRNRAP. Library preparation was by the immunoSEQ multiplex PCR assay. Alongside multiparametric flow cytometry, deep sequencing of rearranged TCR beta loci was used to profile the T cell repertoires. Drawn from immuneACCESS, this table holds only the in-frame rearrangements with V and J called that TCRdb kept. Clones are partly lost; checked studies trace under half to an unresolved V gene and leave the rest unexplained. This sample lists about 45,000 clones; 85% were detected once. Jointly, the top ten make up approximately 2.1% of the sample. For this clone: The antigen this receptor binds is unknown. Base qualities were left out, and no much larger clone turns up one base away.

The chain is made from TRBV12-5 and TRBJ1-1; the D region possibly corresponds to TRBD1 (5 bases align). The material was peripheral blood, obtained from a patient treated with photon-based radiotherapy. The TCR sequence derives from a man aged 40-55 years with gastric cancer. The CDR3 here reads CASGLVLGENTEAFF. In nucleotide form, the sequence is TGTGCTAGTGGTTTGGTACTAGGGGAAAACACTGAAGCTTTCTTT.